Listed here is a single T cell receptor (beta chain). This sample is part of a study of technical replicates of blood from several donors. TCRdb's table, derived via immunoSEQ multiplex PCR, lists solely in-frame clones and lacks some. The sample contains about 84,000 clones, around 97% of which appear only once. This TCR derives from a human donor in good health. Sequenced input: T cells isolated from PBMCs.

The CDR3 region has the DNA TGTGCCAGTACCAACCTCAGGGGCGAGGGCTACACCTTC. It encodes CASTNLRGEGYTF. The genes are TRBV19 and TRBJ1-2; D may be TRBD1 (6 bases). Germline CDR1 is LNHDA and CDR2 is SQIVND (reference sequence). The CDR3 spans 13 residues. The V end lost 7 bases, the J end lost 8 bases, and 17 bases lay between the germline ends.